The rows below give T cell receptor beta chains drawn from one sample of a study of blood T cell repertoires in COVID-19. Sequencing used immunoSEQ multiplex PCR; TCRdb keeps in-frame clones, though not all of them. The data hold approximately 400,000 clones, with around four fifths observed a single time. Sequences were obtained from PBMCs or T cells enriched from blood (not recorded which). Receptor source: a woman aged 45 to 65 who had recovered from COVID-19. Each CDR3 is given with its conserved first and last residue. Fields, in order: V gene, D gene, J gene, CDR3 length, clone size, CDR3 protein, CDR3 DNA. A D gene is named only where the DNA matches it firmly. Rows give clone size only sometimes, using once, few, many, or a class for an expanded clone.

V: TRBV6-5; D: TRBD1; J: TRBJ1-6; length: 13; size: -; CDR3: CASSYSGQTPLHF; DNA: TGTGCCAGCAGTTACTCGGGACAGACACCCCTCCACTTT
V: TRBV7-5; D: -; J: TRBJ2-7; length: 17; size: -; CDR3: CVRSLLGASQETYEQYF; DNA: TGTGTCAGAAGCTTATTGGGGGCGTCGCAGGAGACCTACGAGCAGTACTTC
V: TRBV11-3; D: -; J: TRBJ1-1; length: 14; size: -; CDR3: CASSAGGANTEAFF; DNA: TGTGCCAGCAGCGCAGGCGGGGCGAACACTGAAGCTTTCTTT
V: TRBV21-1; D: -; J: TRBJ1-5; length: 16; size: once; CDR3: CASSNGGSYSNQPQHF; DNA: TGTGCCAGCAGCAATGGGGGCAGCTATAGCAATCAGCCCCAGCATTTT
V: TRBV5-1; D: -; J: TRBJ1-3; length: 16; size: -; CDR3: CASSVSTGLGGNTIYF; DNA: TGCGCCAGCAGCGTATCAACCGGACTGGGGGGAAACACCATATATTTT
V: TRBV13; D: -; J: TRBJ1-1; length: 14; size: -; CDR3: CASSLLDQNTEAFF; DNA: TGTGCCAGCAGCTTGTTAGATCAGAACACTGAAGCTTTCTTT
V: TRBV27; D: TRBD1; J: TRBJ2-7; length: 14; size: -; CDR3: CASSYRGSSYEQYF; DNA: TGTGCCAGCTCCTACAGGGGGAGCTCCTACGAGCAGTACTTC
V: TRBV5-4; D: -; J: TRBJ1-2; length: 15; size: -; CDR3: CASSFGGGGPYGYTF; DNA: TGTGCCAGCAGTTTTGGCGGGGGGGGACCCTATGGCTACACCTTC
V: TRBV18; D: -; J: TRBJ1-1; length: 12; size: -; CDR3: CASSSSGIEAFF; DNA: TGTGCCAGCTCAAGTTCGGGGATTGAAGCTTTCTTT
V: TRBV14; D: TRBD1; J: TRBJ1-6; length: 13; size: -; CDR3: CASSRQGGSPLHF; DNA: TGTGCCAGCTCCCGACAGGGCGGCTCACCCCTCCACTTT
V: TRBV19; D: -; J: TRBJ2-4; length: 13; size: -; CDR3: CASSDSLKNIQYF; DNA: TGTGCCAGTAGTGATAGTTTAAAAAACATTCAGTACTTC
V: TRBV19; D: TRBD1; J: TRBJ1-5; length: 14; size: -; CDR3: CASSDRVVNQPQHF; DNA: TGTGCCAGCTCGGACAGGGTCGTTAATCAGCCCCAGCATTTT
V: TRBV4-2; D: -; J: TRBJ2-7; length: 13; size: -; CDR3: CASSPVGSYEQYF; DNA: TGTGCCAGCAGCCCCGTCGGGTCCTACGAGCAGTACTTC
V: TRBV6-5; D: TRBD1; J: TRBJ2-1; length: 15; size: once; CDR3: CASRRARQGFNEQFF; DNA: TGTGCCAGCAGACGGGCCAGACAGGGTTTCAATGAGCAGTTCTTC
V: TRBV27; D: -; J: TRBJ1-5; length: 19; size: -; CDR3: CASSLSGPSSGELNQPQHF; DNA: TGTGCCAGCAGTTTATCGGGACCTTCTTCGGGGGAACTGAATCAGCCCCAGCATTTT
V: TRBV27; D: -; J: TRBJ1-2; length: 14; size: -; CDR3: CASSLQSGSSGYTF; DNA: TGTGCCAGCAGTCTACAGTCAGGGTCGTCCGGCTACACCTTC
V: TRBV27; D: -; J: TRBJ1-4; length: 14; size: -; CDR3: CASSATGANEKLFF; DNA: TGTGCCAGCAGTGCGACAGGCGCTAATGAAAAACTGTTTTTT
V: TRBV6-2/TRBV6-3; D: -; J: TRBJ1-2; length: 17; size: -; CDR3: CASSYGPTGRSDYGYTF; DNA: TGTGCCAGCAGTTACGGGCCCACAGGGCGAAGTGACTATGGCTACACCTTC
V: TRBV5-1; D: -; J: TRBJ1-1; length: 15; size: -; CDR3: CASSLRAGENTEAFF; DNA: TGCGCCAGCAGCTTGAGGGCGGGGGAGAACACTGAAGCTTTCTTT
V: TRBV7-9; D: -; J: TRBJ2-2; length: 17; size: -; CDR3: CASSLARRETSTGELFF; DNA: TGTGCCAGCAGCTTAGCGCGGAGGGAGACGAGTACCGGGGAGCTGTTTTTT
V: TRBV24-1; D: -; J: TRBJ2-1; length: 14; size: -; CDR3: CATARGGGYNEQFF; DNA: TGTGCCACCGCCCGGGGAGGAGGATACAATGAGCAGTTCTTC
V: TRBV2; D: -; J: TRBJ2-2; length: 14; size: -; CDR3: CASSRTPGVGELFF; DNA: TGTGCCAGCAGTAGGACTCCTGGCGTCGGGGAGCTGTTTTTT
V: TRBV27; D: TRBD1; J: TRBJ1-5; length: 15; size: -; CDR3: CASSPDRASNQPQHF; DNA: TGTGCCAGCAGTCCCGACAGGGCTAGCAATCAGCCCCAGCATTTT
V: TRBV12-3/TRBV12-4; D: -; J: TRBJ2-1; length: 11; size: -; CDR3: CASSLLAGQFF; DNA: TGTGCCAGCAGTTTACTGGCGGGGCAGTTCTTC
V: TRBV2; D: -; J: TRBJ1-2; length: 12; size: -; CDR3: CASRQGLYGYTF; DNA: TGTGCCAGCCGCCAGGGTCTCTATGGCTACACCTTC
V: TRBV19; D: TRBD1; J: TRBJ2-5; length: 15; size: -; CDR3: CASSTSGGPMETQYF; DNA: TGTGCCAGTAGTACGTCAGGGGGACCAATGGAGACCCAGTACTTC
V: TRBV2; D: -; J: TRBJ2-3; length: 11; size: -; CDR3: CASSPEGTQYF; DNA: TGTGCCAGCAGCCCCGAGGGTACGCAGTATTTT
V: TRBV3-1/TRBV3-2; D: -; J: TRBJ2-5; length: 16; size: -; CDR3: CASSRPMRGSQETQYF; DNA: TGTGCCAGCAGCCGCCCAATGAGGGGGAGCCAAGAGACCCAGTACTTC
V: TRBV6-5; D: -; J: TRBJ2-7; length: 15; size: -; CDR3: CASSYVGAASYEQYF; DNA: TGTGCCAGCAGTTACGTGGGGGCCGCCTCCTACGAGCAGTACTTC
V: TRBV20-1; D: -; J: TRBJ1-2; length: 11; size: -; CDR3: CSARDVPVTTF; DNA: TGCAGTGCTAGAGATGTTCCGGTTACCACCTTC
V: TRBV11-3; D: TRBD1; J: TRBJ2-7; length: 13; size: -; CDR3: CASSSQTGLEQYF; DNA: TGTGCCAGCAGCTCGCAGACAGGGCTCGAGCAGTACTTC
V: TRBV25-1; D: TRBD1; J: TRBJ1-1; length: 13; size: -; CDR3: CASSEVGTGEAFF; DNA: TGTGCCAGCAGTGAAGTAGGGACAGGTGAAGCTTTCTTT
V: TRBV5-6; D: -; J: TRBJ1-2; length: 11; size: -; CDR3: CASSTNYGYTF; DNA: TGTGCCAGCAGCACAAATTATGGCTACACCTTC
V: TRBV6-6; D: -; J: TRBJ1-1; length: 16; size: -; CDR3: CASGQGLGTTNTEAFF; DNA: TGTGCCAGCGGCCAGGGGTTAGGGACAACGAACACTGAAGCTTTCTTT
V: TRBV7-2; D: TRBD2; J: TRBJ2-7; length: 14; size: -; CDR3: CASNLAGGPYEQYF; DNA: TGTGCCAGCAACCTAGCGGGGGGTCCCTACGAGCAGTACTTC
V: TRBV29-1; D: -; J: TRBJ1-1; length: 14; size: -; CDR3: CSVALTGTSTEAFF; DNA: TGCAGCGTGGCTCTTACCGGGACAAGTACTGAAGCTTTCTTT
V: TRBV30; D: TRBD2; J: TRBJ2-3; length: 14; size: -; CDR3: CAWSVRGGTDTQYF; DNA: TGTGCCTGGAGTGTACGGGGGGGAACAGATACGCAGTATTTT
V: TRBV27; D: TRBD2; J: TRBJ2-2; length: 15; size: -; CDR3: CASSSIGGATGELFF; DNA: TGTGCCAGCAGTTCTATCGGGGGGGCCACCGGGGAGCTGTTTTTT
V: TRBV7-2; D: TRBD1; J: TRBJ1-2; length: 14; size: -; CDR3: CASSSRALQGGDTF; DNA: TGTGCCAGCAGCTCCAGAGCCCTACAGGGGGGTGACACCTTC
V: TRBV5-1; D: -; J: TRBJ2-7; length: 13; size: -; CDR3: CASSADRNYEQYF; DNA: TGCGCCAGCAGCGCGGACAGAAACTACGAGCAGTACTTC
V: TRBV27; D: -; J: TRBJ1-6; length: 14; size: -; CDR3: CASSGQSGNSPLHF; DNA: TGTGCCAGCAGTGGCCAGTCGGGGAATTCACCCCTCCACTTT
V: TRBV18; D: TRBD1; J: TRBJ1-2; length: 14; size: -; CDR3: CASSPPTGSYGYTF; DNA: TGTGCCAGCTCACCACCGACAGGGTCCTATGGCTACACCTTC
V: TRBV11-2; D: -; J: TRBJ2-3; length: 18; size: once; CDR3: CASSLEVRLTSSTDTQYF; DNA: TGTGCCAGCAGCTTAGAGGTGCGGCTAACCTCTAGCACAGATACGCAGTATTTT
V: TRBV6-5; D: TRBD1; J: TRBJ1-5; length: 15; size: once; CDR3: CASMSRTGINQPQHF; DNA: TGTGCCAGCATGTCCCGGACAGGGATTAATCAGCCCCAGCATTTT
V: TRBV9; D: -; J: TRBJ1-5; length: 16; size: -; CDR3: CASSVPPRVSNQPQHF; DNA: TGTGCCAGCAGCGTTCCCCCCAGGGTTAGCAATCAGCCCCAGCATTTT
V: TRBV7-8; D: -; J: TRBJ1-1; length: 15; size: -; CDR3: CASSLGVQFRTEAFF; DNA: TGTGCCAGCAGCTTAGGTGTCCAGTTTCGCACTGAAGCTTTCTTT
V: TRBV19; D: -; J: TRBJ1-2; length: 14; size: -; CDR3: CASTPQANHNGYTF; DNA: TGTGCCAGTACCCCGCAGGCCAATCATAATGGCTACACCTTC
V: TRBV5-1; D: TRBD2; J: TRBJ2-5; length: 15; size: -; CDR3: CASSLSGTSGETQYF; DNA: TGCGCCAGCAGCTTATCCGGGACTAGCGGAGAGACCCAGTACTTC